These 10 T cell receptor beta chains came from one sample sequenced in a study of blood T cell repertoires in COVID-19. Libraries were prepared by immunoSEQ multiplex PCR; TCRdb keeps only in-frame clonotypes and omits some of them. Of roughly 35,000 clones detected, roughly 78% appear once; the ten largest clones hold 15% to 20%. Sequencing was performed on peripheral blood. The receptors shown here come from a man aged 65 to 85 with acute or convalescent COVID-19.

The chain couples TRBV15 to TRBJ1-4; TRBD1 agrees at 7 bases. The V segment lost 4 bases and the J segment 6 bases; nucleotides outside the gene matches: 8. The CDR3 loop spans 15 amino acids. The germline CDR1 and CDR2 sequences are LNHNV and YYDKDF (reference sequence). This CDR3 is CATSKPRGNHEKLFF. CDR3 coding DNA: TGTGCCACCAGCAAACCCAGGGGGAACCATGAAAAACTGTTTTTT.

Here the CDR3 DNA reads TGTGCCAGCAGGTCACCCCCGGACAGGATCGCTAACTATGGCTACACCTTC. Amino acid sequence: CASRSPPDRIANYGYTF. The rearrangement joins TRBV11-2 to TRBJ1-2, with TRBD1 matching 7 bases. V shed 6 bases and J 0 bases; nucleotides not matched to a gene: 13. There are 17 residues in the CDR3. Per germline, CDR1 SGHAT and CDR2 FQNNGV.

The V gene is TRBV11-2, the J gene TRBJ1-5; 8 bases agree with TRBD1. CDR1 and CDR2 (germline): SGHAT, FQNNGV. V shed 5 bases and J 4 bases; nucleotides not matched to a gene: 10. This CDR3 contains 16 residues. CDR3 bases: TGTGCCAGCAGCCGGGATGACAGGGGTGGGAATCAGCCCCAGCATTTT. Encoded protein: CASSRDDRGGNQPQHF. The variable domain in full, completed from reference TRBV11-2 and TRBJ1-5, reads EAGVAQSPRYKIIEKRQSVAFWCNPISGHATLYWYQQILGQGPKLLIQFQNNGVVDDSQLPKDRFSAERLKGVDSTLKIQPAKLEDSAVYLCASSRDDRGGNQPQHFGDGTRLSIL.

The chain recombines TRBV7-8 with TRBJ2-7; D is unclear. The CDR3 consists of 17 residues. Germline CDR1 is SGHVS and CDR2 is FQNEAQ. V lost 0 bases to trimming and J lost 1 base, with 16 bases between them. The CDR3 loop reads CASSLARLQRDSYEQYF. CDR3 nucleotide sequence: TGTGCCAGCAGCTTAGCGCGACTCCAGCGCGATTCCTACGAGCAGTACTTC.

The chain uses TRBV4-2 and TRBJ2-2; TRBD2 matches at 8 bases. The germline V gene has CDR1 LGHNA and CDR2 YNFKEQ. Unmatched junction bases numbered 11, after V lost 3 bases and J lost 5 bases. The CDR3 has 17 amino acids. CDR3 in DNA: TGTGCCAGCAGCCAGACCGGGGGGGGTCTAGGTACCGGGGAGCTGTTTTTT. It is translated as CASSQTGGGLGTGELFF.

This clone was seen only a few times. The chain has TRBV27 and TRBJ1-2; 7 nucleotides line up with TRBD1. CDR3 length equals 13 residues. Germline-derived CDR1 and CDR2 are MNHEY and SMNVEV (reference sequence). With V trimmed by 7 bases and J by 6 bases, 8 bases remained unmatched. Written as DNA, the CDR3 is TGTGCCAGCAAACAGCCCGGGACAGATGGCTACACCTTC. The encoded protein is CASKQPGTDGYTF.

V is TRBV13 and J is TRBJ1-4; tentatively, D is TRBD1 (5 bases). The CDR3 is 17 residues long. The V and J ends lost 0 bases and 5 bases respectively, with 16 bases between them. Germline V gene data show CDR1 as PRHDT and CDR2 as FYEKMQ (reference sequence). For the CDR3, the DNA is TGTGCCAGCAGCTTAGGTCCGGGACGGCGGGACAATGAAAAACTGTTTTTT. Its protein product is CASSLGPGRRDNEKLFF.

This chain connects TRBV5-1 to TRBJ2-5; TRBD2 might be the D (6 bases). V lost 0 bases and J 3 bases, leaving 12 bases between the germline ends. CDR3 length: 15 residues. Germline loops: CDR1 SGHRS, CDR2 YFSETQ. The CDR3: CASSLGGDGKETQYF. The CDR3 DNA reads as TGCGCCAGCAGCTTGGGGGGGGACGGTAAAGAGACCCAGTACTTC.

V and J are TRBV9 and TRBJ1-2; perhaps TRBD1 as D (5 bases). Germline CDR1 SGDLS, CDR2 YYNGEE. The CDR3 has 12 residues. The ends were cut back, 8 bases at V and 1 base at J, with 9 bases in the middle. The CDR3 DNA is TGTGCCAGAGTGACAGATAACTATGGCTACACCTTC. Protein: CARVTDNYGYTF.

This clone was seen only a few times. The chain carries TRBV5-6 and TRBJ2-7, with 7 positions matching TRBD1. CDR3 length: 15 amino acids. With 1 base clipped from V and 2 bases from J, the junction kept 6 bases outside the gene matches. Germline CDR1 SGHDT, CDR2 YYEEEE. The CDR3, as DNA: TGTGCCAGCAGCTTGCGACTGACAGGGCCCTACGAGCAGTACTTC. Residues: CASSLRLTGPYEQYF.